Below, 18 T cell receptor beta chains from the same sample are listed, as sequenced in a study of identical twins. TCRdb recomputed calls from the 5' RACE reads with MiXCR, one row per CDR3 protein. The table has some 96,000 distinct CDR3 sequences, under 7% seen once; the top ten hold around 12%. The sample was memory T cells sorted from blood. The receptors were gathered from a woman aged 50 to 60 in good health.

This chain's CDR3 is CASSRPTGGGTEAFF. DNA for the CDR3: TGTGCCAGCAGTCGGCCTACAGGGGGCGGCACTGAAGCTTTCTTT. The rearrangement uses TRBV6-6 and TRBJ1-1; 9 nucleotides align to TRBD1. With 5 bases clipped from V and 4 bases from J, the junction kept 8 bases outside the gene matches. Germline CDR1 is MNHNY and CDR2 is SVGAGI (reference sequence). The CDR3 sequence is 15 residues long.

This clonotype was seen many times. The chain employs TRBV11-2 and TRBJ2-3, with D possibly being TRBD2 (5 bases). V was pared by 6 bases and J by 9 bases, with 22 bases between. This CDR3 has 15 residues. Germline values: CDR1 SGHAT, CDR2 FQNNGV. CDR3 region: CASRPRGGSGRTQYF. CDR3 nucleotides: TGTGCCAGCAGGCCCCGCGGAGGCTCCGGGCGGACGCAGTATTTT.

There are many counts of this clonotype. The V and J genes are TRBV7-2 and TRBJ2-5, with no clear D. Per the germline V gene, CDR1 is SGHTA and CDR2 is FQGNSA. The CDR3 runs 13 residues. Trimming stripped 1 base from V and 7 bases from J, with 10 bases between. CDR3 sequence: CASSLEVRGTQYF. DNA of the CDR3: TGTGCCAGCAGCTTAGAGGTCCGCGGGACCCAGTACTTC.

This clonotype was observed many times. The CDR3 is CASSYGLANYGYTF. CDR3 DNA sequence: TGTGCCAGCAGTTACGGCCTAGCTAACTATGGCTACACCTTC. J is TRBJ1-2 and V is TRBV6-5; D uncertain. With 2 bases removed from V and 0 bases from J, the gap between germline ends came to 7 bases. CDR3 length: 14 amino acids. The V gene's germline CDR1 is MNHEY and CDR2 SVGAGI.

This clonotype came up many times. The rearrangement links TRBV4-1 to TRBJ2-4; D is uncertain. The CDR3 extends over 12 amino acids. Germline loops: CDR1 MGHRA, CDR2 YSYEKL. V was shortened by 1 base and J by 6 bases, with 4 bases between the two germline ends. The DNA for the CDR3 is TGCGCCAGCAGCCAAGTAGGAAACATTCAGTACTTC. It specifies CASSQVGNIQYF.

The CDR3 DNA is TGCGCCAGCAGCTTGGGACAGGGGGCGCGTTCACCCCTCCACTTT. This encodes CASSLGQGARSPLHF. The genes are TRBV5-1 and TRBJ1-6, with 10 bases identical to TRBD1. V shed 0 bases, J shed 9 bases, and the junction held 3 bases outside the gene matches. CDR1 SGHRS and CDR2 YFSETQ come from the germline V gene. This CDR3 spans 15 amino acids.

This clonotype was observed many times. The chain uses TRBV29-1 and TRBJ1-3; 9 positions agree with TRBD1. Trimming cost V 0 bases and J 1 base; bases outside gene matches: 10. Germline V lookup: CDR1 SQVTM, CDR2 ANQGSEA. CDR3 length: 18 amino acids. CDR3 residues: CSVEDAGTGRSSGNTIYF. The CDR3 DNA follows: TGCAGCGTTGAAGATGCCGGGACAGGGCGCTCTTCTGGAAACACCATATATTTT. The full variable domain, with the rest looked up from reference TRBV29-1 and TRBJ1-3, is SAVISQKPSRDICQRGTSLTIQCQVDSQVTMMFWYRQQPGQSLTLIATANQGSEATYESGFVIDKFPISRPNLTFSTLTVSNMSPEDSSIYLCSVEDAGTGRSSGNTIYFGEGSWLTVV.

This chain uses TRBV7-2 with TRBJ2-4; D is uncertain. Germline values: CDR1 SGHTA, CDR2 FQGNSA. V was clipped by 1 base and J by 0 bases, with 4 bases between them. This CDR3 has 14 amino acids. In DNA form, the CDR3 reads TGTGCCAGCAGCTTAGAGGTAGCCAAAAACATTCAGTACTTC. Translating gives CASSLEVAKNIQYF.

This clonotype was counted a few times. The rearrangement uses TRBV20-1 and TRBJ1-5, with 10 bases lining up with TRBD1. V was clipped by 6 bases and J by 0 bases; unmatched bases: 5. In germline, CDR1 is DFQATT, CDR2 SNEGSKA (reference sequence). This CDR3 region has 15 residues. CDR3 DNA sequence: TGCAGTGCACACGGGACAGGGGATAGCAATCAGCCCCAGCATTTT. Its translation is CSAHGTGDSNQPQHF.

The genes are TRBV6-6 and TRBJ2-2, with 7 bases that match TRBD2. Germline V CDR1 and CDR2: MNHNY, SVGAGI (reference sequence). CDR3 size: 15 residues. V was clipped by 7 bases and J by 6 bases; unmatched bases: 11. In nucleotides, the CDR3 is TGTGCCAGCAAGGCCGCGGGAGAAGTCCCCGGGGAGCTGTTTTTT. Residues: CASKAAGEVPGELFF.

By sample fraction, this clonotype is medium-sized (0.01 to 0.1%). This chain links TRBV12-3 or TRBV12-4 with TRBJ2-5, with 7 nucleotides matching TRBD2. The CDR3 totals 13 residues. V gave up 3 bases and J gave up 7 bases; unmatched junction bases: 5. The CDR3 here is CASSFRTGGTQYF. The DNA for the CDR3 is TGTGCCAGCAGTTTCCGGACGGGGGGGACCCAGTACTTC.

This chain uses TRBV12-5 with TRBJ1-5, with TRBD1 identical over 11 bases. V trimming: 5 bases; J trimming: 5 bases; junction bases outside the gene matches: 5. The CDR3 consists of 15 residues. The germline V gene has CDR1 LGHNT and CDR2 FRNRAP. Here the CDR3 reads CASGTGQGADQPQHF. CDR3 coding DNA: TGTGCTAGTGGTACCGGACAGGGGGCCGATCAGCCCCAGCATTTT.

V usage is TRBV11-2 and J usage is TRBJ2-7; D is undetermined. CDR3 length: 14 residues. V was pared by 4 bases and J by 7 bases, with 17 bases between. Germline V gene sequence: CDR1 SGHAT, CDR2 FQNNGV. Here the CDR3 reads CASSSLTRPREQYF. CDR3 DNA: TGTGCCAGCAGCTCTCTGACACGGCCTAGGGAGCAGTACTTC.

This clonotype came up a few times. The V and J genes are TRBV19 and TRBJ2-5; 10 positions match TRBD2. Looked up from germline, CDR1 is LNHDA and CDR2 is SQIVND (reference sequence). There are 13 residues in the CDR3. V was pared by 9 bases and J by 9 bases, with 10 bases of the junction left unmatched. The CDR3 DNA sequence: TGTGCCAGCCAAGGGACTAGCGTAGGGGCCCAGTACTTC. Its translation: CASQGTSVGAQYF.

At least ten counts were recorded for this clonotype. V and J are TRBV7-8 and TRBJ1-3; no reliable D call. CDR1 is SGHVS, CDR2 FQNEAQ, per germline. The length of the CDR3 is 14 residues. The V and J ends lost 2 bases and 1 base respectively, with 6 bases between them. The CDR3 sequence is CASSLPGSGNTIYF. CDR3 nucleotide sequence: TGTGCCAGCAGCTTACCCGGGTCTGGAAACACCATATATTTT. The full variable domain, with the rest looked up from reference TRBV7-8 and TRBJ1-3, is GAGVSQSPRYKVAKRGQDVALRCDPISGHVSLFWYQQALGQGPEFLTYFQNEAQLDKSGLPSDRFFAERPEGSVSTLKIQRTQQEDSAVYLCASSLPGSGNTIYFGEGSWLTVV.

This clonotype was observed at least ten times. This sequence joins TRBV5-1 and TRBJ2-7; no clear D gene. The germline V and J ends were trimmed by 4 bases and 5 bases, with 10 bases remaining between them. The CDR3 is 12 amino acids. Germline CDR1 reads SGHRS; CDR2 reads YFSETQ. The CDR3 DNA reads TGCGCCAGCAGCCCGGTTCGGCACGAGCAGTACTTC. Translation: CASSPVRHEQYF.

The chain uses TRBV7-8 and TRBJ2-7, with 10 bases lining up with TRBD2. The CDR3 length is 15 residues. Germline values: CDR1 SGHVS, CDR2 FQNEAQ. The CDR3 DNA reads as TGTGCCAGCAGCTCGGTAACGGGACTAGCGAGAGTCCTCGACGTC. Amino acids: CASSSVTGLARVLDV.

This clonotype was picked up many times. CDR3 bases: TGTGCCAGCGGCCTGGGGACAGGGGACTATGGCTACACCTTC. This translates into CASGLGTGDYGYTF. V and J are TRBV6-1 and TRBJ1-2; 10 bases line up with TRBD1. After removal of 8 bases from V and 3 bases from J, the junction contained 6 bases not matched to a gene. The germline CDR1 and CDR2 sequences are MNHNS and SASEGT. The CDR3 runs 14 residues.